Following are 7 T cell receptor beta chains from one sample sequenced in a study of vaccination effects on CD4 cells after COVID-19. The method was immunoSEQ multiplex PCR; TCRdb's version includes in-frame clones alone and lacks a portion of them. The table lists fewer than 40,000 clones, over 70% of them singletons. Investigators separated out CD4+ T cells once around 10 days of culture had passed. Participants were given two doses of BNT162b2 or mRNA-1273 vaccine. These receptors have no identified antigens. The sample consisted of CD4+ T cells from PBMCs cultured without peptide, taken after COVID-19 vaccination. These receptors were obtained from a human donor who received a COVID-19 vaccine.

The table lists this clone with a count of one. The V gene is TRBV5-4, the J gene TRBJ2-1; 13 positions agree with TRBD2. The CDR3 has 17 residues. Germline lookup yields CDR1 SGHNT and CDR2 YYREEE (reference sequence). V shed 0 bases and J 0 bases; nucleotides not matched to a gene: 0. The CDR3 DNA reads as TGTGCCAGCAGCTTGGGGACTAGCGGGAGCTCCTACAATGAGCAGTTCTTC. This codes for CASSLGTSGSSYNEQFF.

The rearrangement joins TRBV5-8 to TRBJ1-6, with TRBD1 matching 7 bases. V gave up 0 bases and J gave up 10 bases; unmatched junction bases: 4. Germline values: CDR1 SGHTS, CDR2 YDEGEE. CDR3 length equals 14 residues. CDR3 protein: CASSLDRGGSPLHF. In nucleotides, the CDR3 is TGTGCCAGCAGCTTGGACAGGGGCGGGTCACCCCTCCACTTT.

The V gene is TRBV2, the J gene TRBJ1-1, with 8 bases identical to TRBD1. The CDR3 loop spans 13 amino acids. V lost 9 bases and J lost 4; bases outside the gene matches: 7. From germline, CDR1 is SNHLY and CDR2 FYNNEI. CDR3 nucleotide sequence: TGTGCCAGTCGGACAGGGCGTTTCACTGAAGCTTTCTTT. Encoded protein: CASRTGRFTEAFF.

The chain uses TRBV27 and TRBJ1-6; D is unresolved. The ends were cut back, 5 bases at V and 0 bases at J, with 20 bases in the middle. The CDR3 is made up of 19 amino acids. Germline V gene data show CDR1 as MNHEY and CDR2 as SMNVEV (reference sequence). The CDR3 protein is CASSPRARAGSSYNSPLHF. CDR3 nucleotides: TGTGCCAGCAGTCCTAGGGCCCGGGCTGGGAGCTCCTATAATTCACCCCTCCACTTT.

This chain links TRBV29-1 with TRBJ1-4, with D unclear. The CDR3 contains 14 residues. Trimming took 1 base from V and 4 from J, leaving 10 bases between them. From germline, CDR1 is SQVTM and CDR2 ANQGSEA. CDR3 loop: CSVEVISSNEKLFF. CDR3 nucleotides: TGCAGCGTTGAAGTGATTTCCAGTAATGAAAAACTGTTTTTT.

This sequence joins TRBV4-3 and TRBJ2-2; no clear D. Germline V CDR1 and CDR2: LGHNA, YSLEER. V lost 0 bases and J lost 5, with 13 bases in between. The CDR3 covers 16 residues. The CDR3 DNA follows: TGCGCCAGCAGCCAAGAGAGCCTGCCCGGGACCGGGGAGCTGTTTTTT. Translated: CASSQESLPGTGELFF.

The chain employs TRBV7-2 and TRBJ1-5; D is unclear. CDR3 length: 15 residues. Trimming took 0 bases from V and 4 from J, leaving 10 bases between them. Germline V gene data show CDR1 as SGHTA and CDR2 as FQGNSA. CDR3 DNA sequence: TGTGCCAGCAGCTTAGCTCCAGGTCATAATCAGCCCCAGCATTTT. Translation gives CASSLAPGHNQPQHF.